This T cell receptor beta chain emerged from a study of shared clonotypes between healthy human individuals. Study in general: The study enrolled a couple of women and three men aged 18 to 49. The study's findings and limits: Of the naive CD4 clonotypes, about 5% were shared across several donors. Memory subsets had estimated richness that was generally smaller than that of naive subsets.

CD8 cells regarded as naive lacked CD45RO, were positively chosen for CCR7, and omitted terminally differentiated effector memory CD45RA+ cells. The healthy adult donors were HIV-negative and reported no recent acute infections or vaccinations. Trimming pared 1 base from V and 0 bases from J, leaving 7 bases between. CDR1 and CDR2 (germline): SGHTA, FQGNSA. The CDR3 has 15 residues. Notes on this clone: Its antigen is unknown.

Assay used: immunoSEQ multiplex PCR; TCRdb lists only in-frame clones, some missing. The table has about 2.1 million clones, under 95% seen once; the top ten hold roughly 1.8%. Material for sequencing was naive CD8+ T cells from PBMCs. The chain has TRBV7-2 and TRBJ1-3; D is ambiguous. This receptor was identified in a man aged 18 to 35 in good health. Some clones in this sample may be carry-over from other donors' samples. This CDR3 is CASSLDPGSGNTIYF. DNA of the CDR3: TGTGCCAGCAGCTTAGACCCAGGCTCTGGAAACACCATATATTTT.